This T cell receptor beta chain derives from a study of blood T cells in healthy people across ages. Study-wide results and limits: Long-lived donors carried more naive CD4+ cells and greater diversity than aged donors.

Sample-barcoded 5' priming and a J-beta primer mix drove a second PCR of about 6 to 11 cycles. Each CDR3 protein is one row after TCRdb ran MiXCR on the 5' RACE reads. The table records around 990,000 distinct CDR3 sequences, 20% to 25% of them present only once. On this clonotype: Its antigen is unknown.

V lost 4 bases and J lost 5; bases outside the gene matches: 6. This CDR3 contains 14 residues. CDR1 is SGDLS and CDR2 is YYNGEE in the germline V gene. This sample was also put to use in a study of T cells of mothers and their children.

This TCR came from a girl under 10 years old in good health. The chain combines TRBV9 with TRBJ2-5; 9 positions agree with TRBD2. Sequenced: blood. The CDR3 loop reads CASSQSGRWETQYF. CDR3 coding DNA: TGTGCCAGCAGCCAAAGCGGGAGGTGGGAGACCCAGTACTTC.